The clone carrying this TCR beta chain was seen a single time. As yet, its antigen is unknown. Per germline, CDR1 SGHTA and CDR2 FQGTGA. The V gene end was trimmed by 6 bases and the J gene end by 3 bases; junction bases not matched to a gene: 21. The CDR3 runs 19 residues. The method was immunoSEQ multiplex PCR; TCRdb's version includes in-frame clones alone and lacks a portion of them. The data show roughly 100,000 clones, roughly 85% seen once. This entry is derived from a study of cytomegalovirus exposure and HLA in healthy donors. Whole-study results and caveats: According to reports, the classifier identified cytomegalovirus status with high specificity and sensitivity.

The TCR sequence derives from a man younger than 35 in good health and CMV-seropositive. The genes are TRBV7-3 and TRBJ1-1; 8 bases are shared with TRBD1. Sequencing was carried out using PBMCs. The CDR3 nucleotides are TGTGCCAGCAGATCACCGGGACAGGATCTTCCCCGGCCTTACACTGAAGCTTTCTTT. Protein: CASRSPGQDLPRPYTEAFF.